Below are 26 T cell receptor beta chains sequenced from a single sample in a study of shared clonotypes between healthy human individuals. TCRdb's copy holds only in-frame clones and misses some; the assay was immunoSEQ multiplex PCR. The repertoire includes around 440,000 clones, approximately 80% of them detected once, and 12% sits in the top ten. The specimen was PBMCs. The receptors were sampled from a woman in her 40s in good health. Some clones in this sample may be carry-over from other donors' samples.

V gene TRBV19 combines with J gene TRBJ2-7; weak D call: TRBD2 (6 bases). The CDR3 has 13 residues. CDR1 and CDR2 from the germline V gene are LNHDA and SQIVND (reference sequence). V lost 6 bases to trimming and J lost 3 bases, with 12 bases between them. The CDR3: CASSMTGSYEQYF. The DNA for the CDR3 is TGTGCCAGTAGCATGACCGGGAGCTACGAGCAGTACTTC.

This clone was recorded once. The chain employs TRBV6-1 and TRBJ1-1; D gene uncertain. V lost 4 bases and J 11 bases, leaving 17 bases between the germline ends. This CDR3 has 13 amino acids. The germline V gene has CDR1 MNHNS and CDR2 SASEGT. The CDR3 DNA reads as TGTGCCAGCAGTGGACGCGACAATGTGAGGGCTTTCTTT. It codes for CASSGRDNVRAFF.

V is TRBV28 and J is TRBJ1-2; 10 positions agree with TRBD1. The CDR3 contains 15 residues. Trimming cost V 5 bases and J 5 bases; bases outside gene matches: 8. Germline CDR1 reads MDHEN; CDR2 reads SYDVKM. The CDR3 is CASSQGTGEMYGYTF. The CDR3, as DNA: TGTGCCAGCAGTCAAGGGACAGGGGAAATGTATGGCTACACCTTC.

The chain combines TRBV28 with TRBJ2-1; weak D call: TRBD1 (7 bases). V lost 7 bases and J lost 8, with 21 bases in between. Germline CDR1 and CDR2: MDHEN and SYDVKM. There are 15 residues in the CDR3. The CDR3 DNA follows: TGTGCCAGCACCGCGGGACAGTGGGAACCCGATGAGCAGTTCTTC. This translates into CASTAGQWEPDEQFF.

The chain is built from TRBV19 and TRBJ2-7; 10 bases align to TRBD2. This CDR3 spans 14 amino acids. CDR1 is LNHDA, CDR2 SQIVND, per germline (reference sequence). Unmatched junction bases numbered 3, after V lost 5 bases and J lost 2 bases. CDR3 loop: CASSGLAGAYEQYF. Here the CDR3 DNA reads TGTGCCAGTAGTGGCCTAGCGGGAGCCTACGAGCAGTACTTC. The full variable domain, its missing parts supplied by reference TRBV19 and TRBJ2-7, is DGGITQSPKYLFRKEGQNVTLSCEQNLNHDAMYWYRQDPGQGLRLIYYSQIVNDFQKGDIAEGYSVSREKKESFPLTVTSAQKNPTAFYLCASSGLAGAYEQYFGPGTRLTVT.

Concerning this clone: The junction departs from the called germline gene at one end, perhaps through a read error. This chain links TRBV7-7 with TRBJ2-5; a weak D match, TRBD2 (7 bases). Looked up from germline, CDR1 is SSHAT and CDR2 is FNYEAQ (reference sequence). This CDR3 is built from 16 residues. This chain's CDR3 is CASSLLRGGYQETQYF. The CDR3 DNA reads as TGTGCTAGCAGCCTACTTAGGGGGGGCTACCAAGAGACCCAGTACTTC.

This sequence joins TRBV19 and TRBJ2-2, with D perhaps TRBD2 (6 bases). Deletions cut 7 bases from V and 2 bases from J, with 14 bases between. This CDR3 spans 15 amino acids. Germline V CDR1 and CDR2: LNHDA, SQIVND (reference sequence). CDR3 sequence reads: CASTYLTSNTGELFF. CDR3 sequence (DNA): TGTGCCAGTACCTATCTAACTAGCAACACCGGGGAGCTGTTTTTT.

This chain links TRBV5-1 with TRBJ2-3; 12 positions agree with TRBD2. Germline trimming cut 4 bases from V and 4 bases from J; bases unmatched to any gene: 7. CDR1 SGHRS and CDR2 YFSETQ come from the germline V gene. CDR3 length: 16 amino acids. CDR3 sequence (DNA): TGCGCCAGCAGCCCGGAGCTAGCGGGAGGGGCAGATACGCAGTATTTT. Residues: CASSPELAGGADTQYF.

This clone was counted at least ten times. V and J are TRBV6-6 and TRBJ1-3; no clear D gene. Germline V lookup: CDR1 MNHNY, CDR2 SVGAGI (reference sequence). Deletions cut 1 base from V and 6 bases from J, with 4 bases between. The length of the CDR3 is 12 residues. Here the CDR3 reads CASSYFENTIYF. The CDR3 nucleotides read TGTGCCAGCAGTTACTTTGAAAACACCATATATTTT.

The chain carries TRBV19 and TRBJ2-7, with 8 positions matching TRBD1. CDR1 and CDR2 from the germline V gene are LNHDA and SQIVND (reference sequence). The CDR3 covers 15 residues. With V trimmed by 1 base and J by 0 bases, 2 bases remained unmatched. The CDR3 here is CASSIGTGPSYEQYF. The CDR3 nucleotides read TGTGCCAGTAGTATAGGGACAGGGCCCTCCTACGAGCAGTACTTC.

The CDR3 region is CASSFGGIYRTHSYNEQFF. CDR3 coding DNA: TGTGCCAGCAGCTTTGGAGGGATATATAGGACACATTCCTACAATGAGCAGTTCTTC. V gene TRBV11-2 combines with J gene TRBJ2-1; D is possibly TRBD2 (6 bases). V lost 3 bases to trimming and J lost 1 base, with 22 bases between them. This CDR3 region has 19 residues. Germline V lookup: CDR1 SGHAT, CDR2 FQNNGV.

The chain links TRBV7-7 to TRBJ2-7, with D possibly TRBD1 on 6 matching bases. CDR1 SSHAT and CDR2 FNYEAQ come from the germline V gene (reference sequence). This CDR3 is 15 amino acids long. Between the trimmed V and J ends, which lost 3 bases and 6 bases, there was a span of 18 bases. The CDR3 region is CASSLSLPPGAEQYF. The DNA for the CDR3 is TGTGCCAGCAGCTTGTCGCTCCCCCCAGGGGCCGAGCAGTACTTC. The full variable domain, rest sourced from reference TRBV7-7 and TRBJ2-7, is GAGVSQSPRYKVTKRGQDVTLRCDPISSHATLYWYQQALGQGPEFLTYFNYEAQPDKSGLPSDRFSAERPEGSISTLTIQRTEQRDSAMYRCASSLSLPPGAEQYFGPGTRLTVT.

In the case of this clone: It differs at one base from a far larger clone, so likely a read error. The J gene is TRBJ2-5, the V gene TRBV10-1, with D unresolved. Matching the DNA end better, TRBJ2-7 makes the J call doubtful. The CDR3 consists of 13 residues. The germline V gene has CDR1 WNHNN and CDR2 SYGVQD (reference sequence). The CDR3 spells CANSPGFSYEQYF. In DNA, the CDR3 is TGCGCCAACAGCCCTGGATTCTCCTACGAGCAGTACTTC.

About this clone itself: It differs at one base from a far larger clone, so likely a read error. This chain joins TRBV11-2 and TRBJ1-1; D ambiguous. The CDR3 has 16 residues. The germline V gene encodes CDR1 SGHAT and CDR2 FQNNGV. The CDR3 here is CASSLEFKVARTEASF. CDR3 bases: TGTGCCAGCAGCTTAGAATTCAAGGTGGCGCGCACTGAAGCTTCCTTT. Drawing the rest from reference TRBV11-2 and TRBJ1-1, the complete variable domain is EAGVAQSPRYKIIEKRQSVAFWCNPISGHATLYWYQQILGQGPKLLIQFQNNGVVDDSQLPKDRFSAERLKGVDSTLKIQPAKLEDSAVYLCASSLEFKVARTEASFGQGTRLTVV.

As for this clone: Only one base separates this from a far larger clonotype, so it likely reflects a read error. The V and J genes are TRBV30 and TRBJ1-5, with 7 bases aligning to TRBD1. In germline, CDR1 is GTSNPN, CDR2 SVGIG (reference sequence). The CDR3 contains 17 residues. The CDR3 DNA reads as TGTACCTGGAGTGACGGCAGGGGGGGCGACGGCAATCAGCCCCAGCATTTT. Translating it yields CTWSDGRGGDGNQPQHF.

V gene TRBV9 combines with J gene TRBJ2-1; unclear D gene. The V and J ends lost 0 bases and 10 bases respectively, with 20 bases between them. This CDR3 comprises 16 residues. Germline V gene data show CDR1 as SGDLS and CDR2 as YYNGEE. The CDR3 spells CASSVASPPYSTEQFF. In DNA form, the CDR3 reads TGTGCCAGCAGCGTAGCCTCACCCCCGTATAGCACGGAGCAGTTCTTC.

The J gene is TRBJ2-1, the V gene TRBV10-2, with a possible D match to TRBD2 (6 bases). Germline CDR1 WSHSY, CDR2 SAAADI. The length of the CDR3 is 16 residues. V was cut by 6 bases and J by 8 bases, with 23 bases left in between. The CDR3 nucleotides read TGCGCCAGCAGAGGAGCTGGTGGCGGAGGGGTCCATGAGCAGTTCTTC. Residues: CASRGAGGGGVHEQFF.

This chain connects TRBV18 to TRBJ1-1; 7 bases match TRBD1. V was pared by 3 bases and J by 0 bases, with 7 bases of the junction left unmatched. Germline V gene lookup returns CDR1 KGHSH and CDR2 LQKENI. This CDR3 is 16 amino acids long. The DNA of the CDR3 is TGTGCCAGCTCACCCCAGGGGACAGCCTTGAACACTGAAGCTTTCTTT. Translation: CASSPQGTALNTEAFF.

The genes are TRBV30 and TRBJ2-1; TRBD2 might be the D (5 bases). Germline CDR1 is GTSNPN and CDR2 is SVGIG (reference sequence). V lost 2 bases and J 7 bases, leaving 9 bases between the germline ends. This CDR3 is 12 amino acids long. The CDR3 sequence is CAWSYSGNEQFF. DNA for the CDR3: TGTGCCTGGAGTTACTCGGGGAATGAGCAGTTCTTC.

This clone has a handful of counts. The V call is TRBV10-1, the J call TRBJ2-7, with D hard to call. CDR1 is WNHNN, CDR2 SYGVQD, per germline (reference sequence). This CDR3 contains 12 residues. Trimming removed 4 bases at V and 6 bases at J, with 10 bases between. CDR3 sequence (DNA): TGCGCCAGCAGTGCGGCGAGGCTCGAGCAGTACTTC. Translation gives CASSAARLEQYF.

The gene calls are TRBV28 and TRBJ2-1; no reliable D call. This CDR3 is built from 12 residues. Trimming pared 1 base from V and 3 bases from J, leaving 1 base between. The germline V gene encodes CDR1 MDHEN and CDR2 SYDVKM. The CDR3 region is CASSLYYNEQFF. DNA for the CDR3: TGTGCCAGCAGTTTATACTACAATGAGCAGTTCTTC.

Note on this clone: A far bigger clonotype differs at one base, so this is likely a read error. CDR3 in amino acids: CTSSYLEGEAYEQYF. The CDR3 coding sequence is TGTACCAGCAGTTACTTAGAGGGGGAAGCCTACGAGCAGTACTTC. The V and J genes are TRBV6-5 and TRBJ2-7; D may be TRBD1 (6 bases). Per the germline V gene, CDR1 is MNHEY and CDR2 is SVGAGI. This CDR3 region has 15 residues.

About this clone: This likely stems from a read error, as it lies one base from a far larger clone. The sample has other DNA sequences that encode this CDR3 too. V gene TRBV28 combines with J gene TRBJ1-5, with D perhaps matching TRBD1 (5 bases). The germline CDR1 and CDR2 sequences are MDHEN and SYDVKM. There are 16 residues in the CDR3. CDR3 bases: TGCGCCAGCAGTTTACAGGCCAGTTATAGCAATCAGCCCCAGCATTTT. The encoded protein is CASSLQASYSNQPQHF.

This chain connects TRBV7-3 to TRBJ2-7; possibly TRBD2 for D (6 bases). Trimming shortened V by 3 bases and J by 3 bases, and 12 bases separated the two germline ends. The CDR3 spans 14 residues. Germline V CDR1 and CDR2: SGHTA, FQGTGA. CDR3 in amino acids: CASSLAGSLYEQYF. The CDR3 region has the DNA TGTGCCAGCAGCTTGGCGGGGTCTCTCTACGAGCAGTACTTC.

As to this clone: Additional DNA sequences in this sample encode the identical CDR3. Written as DNA, the CDR3 is TGTGCCAGCAGCTTAACAAGCGACACAGATACGCAGTATTTT. This gives the protein CASSLTSDTDTQYF. The genes are TRBV13 and TRBJ2-3; D remains ambiguous. V lost 2 bases and J lost 2, with 8 bases in between. There are 14 residues in the CDR3. Germline CDR1 PRHDT, CDR2 FYEKMQ (reference sequence).

This rearrangement joins TRBV4-1 to TRBJ2-7; D uncertain. This CDR3 is 14 amino acids long. CDR1 MGHRA and CDR2 YSYEKL come from the germline V gene. The V gene lost 1 base and the J gene lost 0 bases, with 7 bases spanning the gap. CDR3 in DNA: TGCGCCAGCAGCCAAGGCCTGACCTCCTACGAGCAGTACTTC. Protein product: CASSQGLTSYEQYF.